A selection of T cell receptor beta chains follows, all from one sample in a study of blood T cells in healthy people across ages. MiXCR, run by TCRdb on the 5' RACE reads, gives a single entry per CDR3 protein. Of about 630,000 distinct CDR3 sequences in the sample, over 20% were seen once. Sequenced material: blood. The receptors originated from an older man in good health. Each CDR3 is given with its conserved first and last residue. The D gene is left open where the match is weak. Size values are once, few and many counts, or a class for expanded clones, and some rows have none.

>.|few|15|TRBV19|TRBJ2-6
CASLGRPSGANVLTF
TGTGCCAGCCTAGGACGTCCCTCTGGGGCCAACGTCCTGACTTTC
>.|.|14|TRBV29-1|TRBJ2-1
CSVEGGGLFNEQFF
TGCAGCGTTGAGGGTGGGGGACTTTTCAATGAGCAGTTCTTC
>.|.|12|TRBV7-2|TRBJ2-5
CASSWGWETQYF
TGTGCCAGCAGCTGGGGGTGGGAGACCCAGTACTTC
>TRBD1|.|19|TRBV5-6|TRBJ2-6
CASSFPVQGFSSGANVLTF
TGTGCCAGCAGCTTTCCCGTACAGGGGTTCAGCTCTGGGGCCAACGTCCTGACTTTC
>.|.|13|TRBV7-3|TRBJ2-5
CASSVGYQETRYF
TGTGCCAGCAGCGTGGGGTATCAAGAGACCCGGTACTTC
>.|.|11|TRBV6-1|TRBJ1-5
CASNSGQPQHF
TGTGCCAGCAATTCGGGACAGCCCCAGCATTTT
>TRBD1|.|15|TRBV20-1|TRBJ2-5
CSARAPGQGKETQYF
TGCAGTGCTAGAGCCCCGGGACAGGGAAAAGAGACCCAGTACTTC
>TRBD2|.|16|TRBV6-2/TRBV6-3|TRBJ2-3
CASSKPGLAGVNTQYF
TGTGCCAGCAGTAAACCGGGACTAGCGGGAGTTAATACGCAGTATTTT
>.|.|14|TRBV11-2|TRBJ2-5
CASSLGVNGETQYF
TGTGCCAGCAGCTTAGGTGTAAACGGAGAGACCCAGTACTTC
>.|.|14|TRBV6-4|TRBJ2-3
CASSGELGTDTQYF
TGTGCCAGCAGCGGGGAGCTTGGCACAGATACGCAGTATTTT
>.|few|16|TRBV6-1|TRBJ2-5
CASRTGERSPWETQYF
TGTGCCAGCAGAACTGGTGAGCGGAGCCCCTGGGAGACCCAGTACTTC
>.|few|15|TRBV29-1|TRBJ2-1
CSVGLGRTQRNEQFF
TGCAGCGTTGGACTGGGACGAACACAACGTAATGAGCAGTTCTTC
>.|.|12|TRBV29-1|TRBJ2-5
CSVGGLGETQYF
TGCAGCGTTGGGGGGCTCGGGGAGACCCAGTACTTC
>.|.|12|TRBV6-2/TRBV6-3|TRBJ2-5
CASTDTSETQYF
TGTGCCAGCACTGACACCTCTGAGACCCAGTACTTC
>TRBD1|few|14|TRBV20-1|TRBJ2-3
CSARAGGKADTQYF
TGCAGTGCTAGAGCAGGGGGCAAGGCAGATACGCAGTATTTT
>.|.|15|TRBV20-1|TRBJ2-3
CSARDGSLDTDTQYF
TGCAGTGCTAGAGATGGATCACTTGACACAGATACGCAGTATTTT
>.|few|16|TRBV21-1|TRBJ2-2
CASSKVVGVAPGELFF
TGTGCCAGCAGCAAAGTTGTGGGAGTGGCCCCCGGGGAGCTGTTTTTT
>TRBD2|many|17|TRBV7-6|TRBJ2-5
CASSLEEQLADQETQYF
TGTGCCAGCAGCTTAGAAGAGCAACTAGCGGATCAAGAGACCCAGTACTTC
>TRBD1|few|15|TRBV7-9|TRBJ2-1
CASSRPGQGHNEQFF
TGTGCCAGCAGCCGTCCGGGACAGGGTCACAATGAGCAGTTCTTC
>.|.|14|TRBV28|TRBJ2-2
CASRQIPPTGELFF
TGTGCCAGCAGGCAAATCCCCCCCACCGGGGAGCTGTTTTTT
>.|.|14|TRBV18|TRBJ1-1
CASSPSEANTEAFF
TGTGCCAGCTCGCCATCAGAGGCGAACACTGAAGCTTTCTTT
>.|few|16|TRBV3-1|TRBJ2-2
CASSQDRFSNTGELFF
TGTGCCAGCAGCCAAGATCGATTCAGTAACACCGGGGAGCTGTTTTTT
>.|medium-sized|10|TRBV7-8|TRBJ2-1
CASGVDEQFF
TGTGCCAGCGGGGTGGATGAGCAGTTCTTC
>TRBD1|.|13|TRBV20-1|TRBJ2-5
CSARYRGQETQYF
TGCAGTGCCAGATACAGGGGCCAAGAGACCCAGTACTTC
>TRBD2|.|17|TRBV6-2/TRBV6-3|TRBJ2-1
CASSYSVSGRAWNGQFF
TGTGCCAGCAGTTACTCTGTTAGCGGGAGGGCCTGGAATGGGCAGTTCTTC
>TRBD1|.|18|TRBV4-1|TRBJ1-5
CASSRQTGGTPSNQPQHF
TGCGCCAGCAGCCGTCAAACAGGGGGCACCCCTAGCAATCAGCCCCAGCATTTT
>TRBD1|.|14|TRBV5-6|TRBJ2-5
CASSPTGTKETQYF
TGTGCCAGCAGCCCGACAGGGACAAAAGAGACCCAGTACTTC
>.|many|13|TRBV4-3|TRBJ1-4
CASSQRRGEKLFF
TGCGCCAGCAGCCAAAGACGAGGGGAAAAACTGTTTTTT
>.|few|13|TRBV6-5|TRBJ2-3
CASSYDPTDTQYF
TGTGCCAGCAGTTACGACCCCACAGATACGCAGTATTTT
>.|.|15|TRBV11-2|TRBJ2-7
CASSLDNPGTSEQYF
TGTGCCAGCAGCTTAGATAATCCGGGGACGAGTGAGCAGTACTTC